The text below deals with one T cell receptor (beta chain). This clonotype appeared many times. Its antigen is currently not known. Per-base quality was not reported, and no clone a single base away is much larger than it. The data were taken from a study of naive and memory T cell subsets (dated by TCRdb to 2017 to 2019). About the investigation overall: In the figure summarizing the skin biopsy and whole blood samples, some 10 blood donors, 7 tuberculin skin test biopsies and 3 saline control biopsies were reported. Skin biopsies were taken from tuberculin skin test sites or from saline-injected control sites and were processed for RNA extraction as described before. PCR2 was typically performed as a SYBR Green qPCR that was stopped at a set threshold, although end-point PCR (around 6 cycles) could be used instead for low-input samples. General study outcomes and caveats: Skin biopsy collection and RNA processing details were not given in the paper but referenced to earlier studies. TCR sequences were reportedly recovered from both types of skin biopsy, with far more TCRs being found at tuberculin skin test sites. The larger number of TCRs found at tuberculin skin test sites was interpreted as T cell infiltration of a delayed type IV hypersensitivity reaction. The RNA-based method was acknowledged as potentially sensitive to TCR transcript changes with T cell activation and differentiation.

Receptors were amplified or captured by UMI-ligation and nested PCR. Four rounds of PCR, run with the SP2 primer together with nested alpha and beta constant region primers, were used to amplify the ligated cDNA. For the blood and skin samples, TCR RNA was reverse transcribed with SuperScript IV using primers for the alpha and beta constant regions. An oligonucleotide carrying the Illumina SP2 primer and a UMI was ligated to the cDNA 3' end using T4 RNA ligase 1. To prevent hairpin formation, the 12-nucleotide UMI was made up of two random hexamers with an eight-base spacer between them. TCR alpha and beta chain libraries were processed separately from the second PCR onward, with dual indexing for multiplexing. After pooling, the indexed libraries were analyzed by capillary electrophoresis and sequenced on either an Illumina MiSeq or NextSeq. To boost base diversity and improve cluster recognition, PhiX DNA at roughly 4.5-8% was spiked into the libraries. Under the source paper's analysis protocol: Demultiplexor pulled UMIs out of read 2, joined the UMIs with the TCR sequence from read 1, and separated reads according to sample indices. Decombinator identified V and J genes and V-J junctions and gave each TCR a five-part identifier that included V and J deletions. UMIs were used by Collapsinator to correct sequencing errors and PCR amplification heterogeneity, so that a UMI-based abundance was obtained for each TCR. Identifiers were converted to nucleotide sequence by CDR3Translator and translated to amino acids, and CDR3 regions were extracted on the basis of terminal motifs. Error-corrected counts of alpha and beta TCRs from blood and skin were compared after being normalized to the amount of input RNA. The raw public reads went through TCRdb reprocessing: fastp at Q25, MiXCR clone calling, in-frame beta chains kept. Each CDR3 protein appears once, grouped with its most common genes and DNA. These V and J calls are TCRdb output, not the study's own analysis. This sample comprises approximately 22,000 distinct CDR3 sequences, roughly 6% of them detected only once. The ten largest clones take up roughly 6.2% of the sample.

The sample's treatment or condition label is to be understood as: skin biopsy from PPD injection site in Mantoux-positive individual. A robust, sensitive protocol for the amplification, sequencing and analysis of TCRs was described in the study, in which 3' ligation of a UMI-containing oligonucleotide to TCR cDNA was used. The tuberculin skin test biopsies were taken from PPD-injected sites in individuals who had a positive Mantoux test. Total RNA, without cell sorting, was DNase treated with RQ1 DNase before reverse transcription, targeting about 1 to 1,100 ng input. To check how robust the pipeline was in samples where T cells make up a minority population, libraries were built from skin biopsies and whole blood. The CDR3 has 11 amino acids, counting the end cysteine and phenylalanine. Kept here is only the CDR3 DNA, which spans 33 bases and is read in frame from base 1. CDR1 and CDR2 are drawn from the germline V gene (reference sequence): GTSNPN, SVGIG. V lost 3 bases and J lost 4 bases, and the count of bases not matched to a germline gene is 0.

The receptor's source is an adult in good health. The chain is made from TRBV30 and TRBJ2-7; 7 middle bases align to TRBD2. Here the sequenced sample was skin, taken from a tuberculin skin test site. The CDR3 has the sequence CAWRREYEQYF. The DNA sequence follows: TGTGCCTGGAGGCGGGAGTACGAGCAGTACTTC.